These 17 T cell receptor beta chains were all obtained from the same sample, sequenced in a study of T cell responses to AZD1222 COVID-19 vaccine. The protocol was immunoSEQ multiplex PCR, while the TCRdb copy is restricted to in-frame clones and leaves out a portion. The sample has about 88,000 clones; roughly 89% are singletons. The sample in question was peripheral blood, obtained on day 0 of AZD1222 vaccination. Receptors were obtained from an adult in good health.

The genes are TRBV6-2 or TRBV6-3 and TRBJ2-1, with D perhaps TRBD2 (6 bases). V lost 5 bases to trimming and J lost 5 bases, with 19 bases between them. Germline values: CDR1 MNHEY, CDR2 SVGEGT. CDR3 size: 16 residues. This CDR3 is CASSPVWRGGNNEQFF. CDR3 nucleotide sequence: TGTGCCAGCAGTCCCGTTTGGCGGGGAGGAAACAATGAGCAGTTCTTC.

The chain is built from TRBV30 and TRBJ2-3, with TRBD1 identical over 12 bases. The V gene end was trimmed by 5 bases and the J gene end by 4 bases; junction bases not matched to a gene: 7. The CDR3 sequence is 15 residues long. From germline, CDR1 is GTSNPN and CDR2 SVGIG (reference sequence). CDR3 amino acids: CAWGIGTGGADTQYF. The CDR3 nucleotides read TGTGCCTGGGGAATCGGGACAGGGGGCGCAGATACGCAGTATTTT. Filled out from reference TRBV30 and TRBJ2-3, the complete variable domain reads SQTIHQWPATLVQPVGSPLSLECTVEGTSNPNLYWYRQAAGRGLQLLFYSVGIGQISSEVPQNLSASRPQDRQFILSSKKLLLSDSGFYLCAWGIGTGGADTQYFGPGTRLTVL.

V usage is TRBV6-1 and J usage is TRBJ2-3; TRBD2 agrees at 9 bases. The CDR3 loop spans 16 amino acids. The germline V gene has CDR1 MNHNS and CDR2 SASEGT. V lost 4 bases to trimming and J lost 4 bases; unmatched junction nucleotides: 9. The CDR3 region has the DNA TGTGCCAGCAGTGTCGAAGAAGCGGGGGGTGCAGATACGCAGTATTTT. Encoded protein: CASSVEEAGGADTQYF.

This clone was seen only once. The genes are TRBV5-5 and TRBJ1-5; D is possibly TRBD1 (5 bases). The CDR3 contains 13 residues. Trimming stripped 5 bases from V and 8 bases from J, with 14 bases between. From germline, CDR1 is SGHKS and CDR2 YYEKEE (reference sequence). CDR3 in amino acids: CASSPGRKEPQHF. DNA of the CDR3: TGTGCCAGCAGTCCGGGACGGAAGGAGCCCCAGCATTTT.

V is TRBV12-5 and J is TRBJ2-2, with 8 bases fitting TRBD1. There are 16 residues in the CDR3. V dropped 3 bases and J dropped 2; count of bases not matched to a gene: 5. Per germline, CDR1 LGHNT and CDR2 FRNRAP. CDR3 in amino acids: CASGLPGQGNTGELFF. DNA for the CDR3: TGTGCTAGTGGTTTACCCGGACAGGGTAACACCGGGGAGCTGTTTTTT. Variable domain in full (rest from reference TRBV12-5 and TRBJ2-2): DARVTQTPRHKVTEMGQEVTMRCQPILGHNTVFWYRQTMMQGLELLAYFRNRAPLDDSGMPKDRFSAEMPDATLATLKIQPSEPRDSAVYFCASGLPGQGNTGELFFGEGSRLTVL.

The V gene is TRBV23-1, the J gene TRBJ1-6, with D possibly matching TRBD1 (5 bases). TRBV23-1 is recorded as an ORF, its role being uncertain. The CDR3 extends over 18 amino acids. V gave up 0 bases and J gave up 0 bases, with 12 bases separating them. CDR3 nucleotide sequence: TGCGCCAGCAGTCAATCTTGGGACCAGAGCTCCTATAATTCACCCCTCCACTTT. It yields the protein CASSQSWDQSSYNSPLHF.

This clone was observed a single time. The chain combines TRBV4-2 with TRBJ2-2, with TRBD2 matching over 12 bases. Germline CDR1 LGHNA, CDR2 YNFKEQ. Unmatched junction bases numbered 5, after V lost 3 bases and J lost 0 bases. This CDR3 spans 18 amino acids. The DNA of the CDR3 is TGTGCCAGCAGCCATTACGCTAGCGGGGGGGCGAACACCGGGGAGCTGTTTTTT. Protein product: CASSHYASGGANTGELFF.

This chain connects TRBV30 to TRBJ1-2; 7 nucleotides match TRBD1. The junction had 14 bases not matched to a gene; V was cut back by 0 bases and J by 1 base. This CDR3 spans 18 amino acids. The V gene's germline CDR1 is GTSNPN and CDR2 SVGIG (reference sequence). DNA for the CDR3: TGTGCCTGGAGTGTGCCCGGGACAGCGAGGGAGGTTAACTATGGCTACACCTTC. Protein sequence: CAWSVPGTAREVNYGYTF.

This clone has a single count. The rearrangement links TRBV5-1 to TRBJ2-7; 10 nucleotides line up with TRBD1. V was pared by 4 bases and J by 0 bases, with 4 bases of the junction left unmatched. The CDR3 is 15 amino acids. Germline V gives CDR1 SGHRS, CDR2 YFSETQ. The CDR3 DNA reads TGCGCCAGCAGCCAGGACAGGGGGAGCTCCTACGAGCAGTACTTC. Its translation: CASSQDRGSSYEQYF.

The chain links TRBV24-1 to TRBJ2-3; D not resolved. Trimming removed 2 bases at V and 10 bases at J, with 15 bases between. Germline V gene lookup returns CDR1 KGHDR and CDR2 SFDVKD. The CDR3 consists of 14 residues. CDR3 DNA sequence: TGTGCCACCAGTGATTCGTCCATTTGGGGTCCGCAGTATTTT. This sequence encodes CATSDSSIWGPQYF.

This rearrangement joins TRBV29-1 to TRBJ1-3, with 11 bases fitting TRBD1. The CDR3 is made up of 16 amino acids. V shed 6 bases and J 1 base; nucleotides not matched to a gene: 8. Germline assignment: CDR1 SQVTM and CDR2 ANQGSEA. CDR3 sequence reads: CSVAKGQGASGNTIYF. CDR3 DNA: TGCAGCGTCGCGAAAGGACAGGGGGCTTCTGGAAACACCATATATTTT.

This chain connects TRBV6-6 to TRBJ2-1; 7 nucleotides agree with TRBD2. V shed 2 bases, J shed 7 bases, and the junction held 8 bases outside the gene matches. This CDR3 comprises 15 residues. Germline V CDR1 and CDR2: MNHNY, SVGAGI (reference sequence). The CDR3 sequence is CASSYGDYGGNEQFF. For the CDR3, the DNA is TGTGCCAGCAGTTACGGGGACTATGGGGGGAATGAGCAGTTCTTC.

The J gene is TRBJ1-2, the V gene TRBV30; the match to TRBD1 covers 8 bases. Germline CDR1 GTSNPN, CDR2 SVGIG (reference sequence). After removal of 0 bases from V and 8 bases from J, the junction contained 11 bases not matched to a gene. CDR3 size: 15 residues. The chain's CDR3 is CAWSVLTGGIGGYTF. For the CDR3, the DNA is TGTGCCTGGAGTGTACTAACAGGGGGAATAGGGGGCTACACCTTC.

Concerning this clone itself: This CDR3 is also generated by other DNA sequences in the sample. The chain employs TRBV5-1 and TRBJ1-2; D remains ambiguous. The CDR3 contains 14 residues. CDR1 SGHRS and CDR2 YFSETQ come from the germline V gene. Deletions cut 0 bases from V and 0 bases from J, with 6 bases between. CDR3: CASSLESPNYGYTF. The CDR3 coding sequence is TGCGCCAGCAGCTTGGAGAGCCCTAACTATGGCTACACCTTC.

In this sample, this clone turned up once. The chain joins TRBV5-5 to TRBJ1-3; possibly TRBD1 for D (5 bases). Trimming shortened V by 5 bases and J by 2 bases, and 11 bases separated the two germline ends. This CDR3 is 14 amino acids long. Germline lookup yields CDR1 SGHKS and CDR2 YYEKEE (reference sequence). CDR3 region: CASRNWGTGNTIYF. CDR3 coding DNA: TGTGCCAGCAGGAATTGGGGGACTGGAAACACCATATATTTT. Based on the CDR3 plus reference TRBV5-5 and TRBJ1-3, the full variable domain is DAGVTQSPTHLIKTRGQQVTLRCSPISGHKSVSWYQQVLGQGPQFIFQYYEKEERGRGNFPDRFSARQFPNYSSELNVNALLLGDSALYLCASRNWGTGNTIYFGEGSWLTVV.

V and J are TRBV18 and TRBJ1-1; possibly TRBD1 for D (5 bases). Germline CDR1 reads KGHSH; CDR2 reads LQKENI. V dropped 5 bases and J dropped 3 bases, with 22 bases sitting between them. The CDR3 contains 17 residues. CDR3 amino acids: CASSVPEGIRLDTEAFF. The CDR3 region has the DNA TGTGCCAGCTCAGTGCCGGAGGGGATAAGGCTGGACACTGAAGCTTTCTTT.

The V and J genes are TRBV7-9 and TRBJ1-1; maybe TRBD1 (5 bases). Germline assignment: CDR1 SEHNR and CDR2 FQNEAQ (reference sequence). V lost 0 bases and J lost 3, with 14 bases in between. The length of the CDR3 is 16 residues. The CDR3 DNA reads TGTGCCAGCAGCTTAGCGACTTCAAGCAGGGACACTGAAGCTTTCTTT. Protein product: CASSLATSSRDTEAFF.